This entry lists 27 T cell receptor beta chains sequenced from one sample in a study of blood T cell repertoires in COVID-19. Sequencing was performed with immunoSEQ multiplex PCR; in TCRdb, only in-frame clones are kept and a portion is missing. Among about 310,000 clones, around 86% were seen once, and the ten largest hold 1%. Source material: peripheral blood. Every receptor here comes from a man aged 45-60 years with active or convalescent COVID-19.

V and J are TRBV5-1 and TRBJ2-4; 12 bases fit TRBD2. The CDR3 has 18 amino acids. V lost 0 bases, J lost 1 base, and 5 bases stayed unmatched. Germline V CDR1 and CDR2: SGHRS, YFSETQ. The DNA for the CDR3 is TGCGCCAGCAGCTTGGACCCCCTAGCGGGGGGGGCCAAAAACATTCAGTACTTC. Its translation: CASSLDPLAGGAKNIQYF.

This clone turned up a few times. The rearrangement links TRBV11-2 to TRBJ2-2, with D possibly being TRBD1 (5 bases). Trimming removed 1 base from V and 0 bases from J, with 9 bases in between. The CDR3 runs 16 residues. Germline V gene lookup returns CDR1 SGHAT and CDR2 FQNNGV. The CDR3 DNA sequence: TGTGCCAGCAGCTTAGCTACAGGTTCGAACACCGGGGAGCTGTTTTTT. It specifies CASSLATGSNTGELFF.

The gene calls are TRBV6-1 and TRBJ1-2; 7 positions match TRBD1. This CDR3 region has 16 residues. CDR1 and CDR2 (germline): MNHNS, SASEGT. The trim removed 2 bases at V and 5 bases at J, leaving 11 bases unmatched. CDR3 amino acids: CASSEFGGQSGYGYTF. The CDR3, as DNA: TGTGCCAGCAGTGAATTCGGGGGACAGTCAGGTTATGGCTACACCTTC.

The gene calls are TRBV7-9 and TRBJ1-1; tentative D call: TRBD1 (5 bases). The CDR3 consists of 15 residues. The V gene lost 0 bases and the J gene lost 3 bases, with 11 bases spanning the gap. Germline V gene data show CDR1 as SEHNR and CDR2 as FQNEAQ (reference sequence). The CDR3 DNA sequence: TGTGCCAGCAGCTTAGCCCAGGGTGGGGACACTGAAGCTTTCTTT. The encoded protein is CASSLAQGGDTEAFF. Using reference TRBV7-9 and TRBJ1-1 for the parts outside the CDR3, the full variable domain is DTGVSQNPRHKITKRGQNVTFRCDPISEHNRLYWYRQTLGQGPEFLTYFQNEAQLEKSRLLSDRFSAERPKGSFSTLEIQRTEQGDSAMYLCASSLAQGGDTEAFFGQGTRLTVV.

This chain links TRBV6-2 or TRBV6-3 with TRBJ2-3; possible D gene TRBD1, 5 bases. The CDR3 sequence is 14 residues long. Germline V gene data show CDR1 as MNHEY and CDR2 as SVGEGT. V lost 2 bases and J lost 2, with 8 bases in between. CDR3 in amino acids: CASSYAGLTDTQYF. DNA for the CDR3: TGTGCCAGCAGTTACGCAGGGCTCACAGATACGCAGTATTTT.

The J gene is TRBJ1-1, the V gene TRBV3-1 (or the pseudogene TRBV3-2); D is unclear. The CDR3 is made up of 12 amino acids. Between the trimmed V and J ends, which lost 8 bases and 2 bases, there was a span of 9 bases. Germline values: CDR1 LGHDT, CDR2 YNNKEL (reference sequence). Here the CDR3 reads CASAQVNTEAFF. In nucleotides, the CDR3 is TGTGCCAGCGCCCAGGTAAACACTGAAGCTTTCTTT.

This clone came up once. The chain uses TRBV9 and TRBJ1-1; 7 positions match TRBD1. V was pared by 0 bases and J by 1 base, with 3 bases of the junction left unmatched. This CDR3 has 15 residues. The V gene's germline CDR1 is SGDLS and CDR2 YYNGEE. As DNA, the CDR3 is TGTGCCAGCAGCGTAGTCGCAGGGGGGAACACTGAAGCTTTCTTT. Residues: CASSVVAGGNTEAFF.

This chain uses TRBV6-2 or TRBV6-3 with TRBJ2-7, with 8 positions matching TRBD2. V lost 6 bases and J lost 3; bases outside the gene matches: 10. Germline values: CDR1 MNHEY, CDR2 SVGEGT. The CDR3 contains 15 residues. The CDR3 spells CASSPRRGANYEQYF. In DNA form, the CDR3 reads TGTGCCAGCAGCCCCAGGCGGGGGGCCAACTACGAGCAGTACTTC.

J is TRBJ1-1 and V is TRBV28; no reliable D call. The length of the CDR3 is 15 residues. CDR1 MDHEN and CDR2 SYDVKM come from the germline V gene. V dropped 6 bases and J dropped 1 base, with 15 bases sitting between them. The chain's CDR3 is CASSRTLTWNTEAFF. The CDR3 DNA follows: TGTGCCAGCAGCCGTACCCTTACATGGAACACTGAAGCTTTCTTT.

V and J are TRBV5-1 and TRBJ2-5, with 8 bases identical to TRBD2. Unmatched junction bases numbered 7, after V lost 4 bases and J lost 2 bases. This CDR3 spans 15 amino acids. Germline V gene data show CDR1 as SGHRS and CDR2 as YFSETQ. CDR3 coding DNA: TGCGCCAGCAGCCAACAAGGGACTAGACAAGAGACCCAGTACTTC. This codes for CASSQQGTRQETQYF.

The chain has TRBV5-5 and TRBJ1-1, with D tentatively TRBD1 (6 bases). V dropped 3 bases and J dropped 3 bases, with 12 bases sitting between them. The V gene's germline CDR1 is SGHKS and CDR2 YYEKEE (reference sequence). CDR3 length: 14 amino acids. The CDR3 coding sequence is TGTGCCAGCAGCTGGGTGGACAGCTACACTGAAGCTTTCTTT. Its protein product is CASSWVDSYTEAFF.

V is TRBV7-2 and J is TRBJ2-1, with D possibly being TRBD2 (6 bases). CDR1 is SGHTA, CDR2 FQGNSA, per germline. The CDR3 extends over 16 amino acids. V lost 6 bases and J lost 0, with 15 bases in between. CDR3 amino acids: CASRRTRTTSYNEQFF. The CDR3 nucleotides read TGTGCCAGCAGGCGGACCAGGACTACCTCCTACAATGAGCAGTTCTTC. The full variable domain, completed using reference TRBV7-2 and TRBJ2-1, is GAGVSQSPSNKVTEKGKDVELRCDPISGHTALYWYRQSLGQGLEFLIYFQGNSAPDKSGLPSDRFSAERTGGSVSTLTIQRTQQEDSAVYLCASRRTRTTSYNEQFFGPGTRLTVL.

The chain is built from TRBV4-3 and TRBJ1-5; TRBD1 is a possible D gene (6 bases). The CDR3 has 15 amino acids. Trimming removed 0 bases from V and 3 bases from J, with 9 bases in between. CDR1 and CDR2 from the germline V gene are LGHNA and YSLEER. CDR3 sequence reads: CASSQDPGDNQPQHF. The CDR3 region has the DNA TGCGCCAGCAGCCAAGATCCAGGGGACAATCAGCCCCAGCATTTT.

The V call is TRBV7-8, the J call TRBJ1-2, with D possibly matching TRBD1 (5 bases). V lost 5 bases and J lost 1, with 8 bases in between. CDR1 and CDR2 from the germline V gene are SGHVS and FQNEAQ. The CDR3 runs to 13 residues. The CDR3 DNA reads TGTGCCAGCAGCCCCCAGGGTAACTATGGCTACACCTTC. Protein: CASSPQGNYGYTF. The variable domain in full, with the rest retrieved from reference TRBV7-8 and TRBJ1-2, is GAGVSQSPRYKVAKRGQDVALRCDPISGHVSLFWYQQALGQGPEFLTYFQNEAQLDKSGLPSDRFFAERPEGSVSTLKIQRTQQEDSAVYLCASSPQGNYGYTFGSGTRLTVV.

J is TRBJ2-1 and V is TRBV18, with 7 bases lining up with TRBD1. The V segment lost 3 bases and the J segment 8 bases; nucleotides outside the gene matches: 10. Germline CDR1 is KGHSH and CDR2 is LQKENI. The CDR3 spans 15 residues. This CDR3 reads CASSPRTGQGDEQFF. The CDR3 DNA follows: TGTGCCAGCTCACCCCGGACAGGCCAAGGGGATGAGCAGTTCTTC.

The chain combines TRBV19 with TRBJ2-2, with D possibly matching TRBD2 (5 bases). V lost 7 bases, J lost 1 base, and 10 bases lay in between. Germline CDR1 reads LNHDA; CDR2 reads SQIVND (reference sequence). The CDR3 has 14 residues. In DNA, the CDR3 is TGTGCCAGTACACGAGGGCAGAACACCGGGGAGCTGTTTTTT. It specifies CASTRGQNTGELFF.

The J gene is TRBJ2-5, the V gene TRBV19, with 9 bases lining up with TRBD1. Germline assignment: CDR1 LNHDA and CDR2 SQIVND (reference sequence). CDR3 length: 15 residues. V shed 8 bases and J 0 bases; nucleotides not matched to a gene: 7. CDR3 in amino acids: CASRSWTGDQETQYF. The DNA for the CDR3 is TGTGCCAGTCGCTCCTGGACAGGGGACCAAGAGACCCAGTACTTC.

V gene TRBV6-5 combines with J gene TRBJ1-5, with 7 bases matching TRBD1. The CDR3 runs to 15 residues. Trimming at V came to 6 bases and at J to 9 bases, leaving 14 bases not matched to a gene. Per germline, CDR1 MNHEY and CDR2 SVGAGI. DNA of the CDR3: TGTGCCAGCAGAACCCCGGGACAGAATCTCCTGCCCCAGCATTTT. Encoded protein: CASRTPGQNLLPQHF.

V is TRBV4-2 and J is TRBJ2-6; TRBD2 aligns across 11 bases. V shed 5 bases and J 0 bases; nucleotides not matched to a gene: 3. This CDR3 is built from 17 residues. Germline-derived CDR1 and CDR2 are LGHNA and YNFKEQ. The CDR3 protein is CASSSLAGGSGANVLTF. The DNA for the CDR3 is TGTGCCAGCAGCTCTCTAGCGGGAGGCTCTGGGGCCAACGTCCTGACTTTC.

The rearrangement uses TRBV2 and TRBJ1-2; D perhaps matches TRBD1 (5 bases). Germline CDR1 and CDR2: SNHLY and FYNNEI. V lost 5 bases, J lost 8 bases, and 12 bases lay in between. This CDR3 contains 12 residues. The CDR3 spells CASSISRQGYTF. CDR3 coding DNA: TGTGCCAGCAGTATTTCTCGACAGGGCTACACCTTC. The complete variable domain, with remaining parts taken from reference TRBV2 and TRBJ1-2, reads EPEVTQTPSHQVTQMGQEVILRCVPISNHLYFYWYRQILGQKVEFLVSFYNNEISEKSEIFDDQFSVERPDGSNFTLKIRSTKLEDSAMYFCASSISRQGYTFGSGTRLTVV.

V and J are TRBV15 and TRBJ1-1; TRBD1 is a possible D gene (6 bases). This CDR3 contains 15 residues. Trimming removed 1 base at V and 2 bases at J, with 11 bases between. The germline gives CDR1 LNHNV, CDR2 YYDKDF (reference sequence). In DNA form, the CDR3 reads TGTGCCACCAGCAGAGCTGGACAGTCAAACACTGAAGCTTTCTTT. This encodes CATSRAGQSNTEAFF.

The genes are TRBV6-5 and TRBJ2-7; D gene ambiguous. CDR1 is MNHEY, CDR2 SVGAGI, per germline. Deletions cut 7 bases from V and 6 bases from J, with 13 bases between. The CDR3 is 12 residues long. In nucleotides, the CDR3 is TGTGCCAGCATAGCCCAGTACGGCGAGCAGTACTTC. It is translated as CASIAQYGEQYF.

As regards this clone: It is likely a read error, because the conserved phenylalanine at the end of the CDR3 is missing. No DNA is shown, since the ends of the CDR3 on it are uncertain; the CDR3 is the one TCRdb lists. V gene TRBV9 combines with J gene TRBJ2-3; the table's D call of TRBD2 was not tested on the DNA. Per the germline V gene, CDR1 is SGDLS and CDR2 is YYNGEE. A total of 8 residues make up the CDR3, ends included. CDR3 amino acids: CASSPNPA.

The DNA for the CDR3 is TGTGCCAGCAATAAACAGGGAACCTATAATTCACCCCTCCACTTT. Translated: CASNKQGTYNSPLHF. The chain employs TRBV27 and TRBJ1-6; TRBD1 is a possible D gene (6 bases). Per germline, CDR1 MNHEY and CDR2 SMNVEV (reference sequence). This CDR3 comprises 15 residues. V gave up 7 bases and J gave up 2 bases, with 12 bases separating them.

The chain employs TRBV28 and TRBJ2-1; TRBD2 agrees at 11 bases. The CDR3 totals 15 residues. The V and J ends lost 5 bases and 3 bases, in that order; junction bases with no gene match: 3. Germline CDR1 reads MDHEN; CDR2 reads SYDVKM. In DNA form, the CDR3 reads TGTGCCAGCAGTCAACTAGCGGGAGACTACAATGAGCAGTTCTTC. As protein: CASSQLAGDYNEQFF.

The chain employs TRBV7-9 and TRBJ2-3; 8 positions agree with TRBD2. The trim removed 3 bases at V and 3 bases at J, leaving 8 bases unmatched. The CDR3 runs 16 residues. Germline CDR1 reads SEHNR; CDR2 reads FQNEAQ (reference sequence). CDR3 amino acids: CASSFRSGGTTDTQYF. DNA of the CDR3: TGTGCCAGCAGCTTTCGTTCGGGGGGGACGACAGATACGCAGTATTTT.

This chain joins TRBV11-2 and TRBJ2-3; 7 positions match TRBD2. The J segment lost 3 bases and the V segment lost 4 bases, leaving 10 bases of the junction unmatched. CDR1 and CDR2 (germline): SGHAT, FQNNGV. The CDR3 totals 16 residues. CDR3 amino acids: CASSSRRGESTDTQYF. CDR3 DNA: TGTGCCAGCAGCTCCCGTCGGGGGGAAAGTACAGATACGCAGTATTTT.